This T cell receptor (beta chain) derives from a study of T-cell memory formation after mild COVID-19. The study, taken as a whole, reports: Clones that got smaller from day 15 to 85 had even CD4/CD8, while clones growing later tipped toward CD4+.

Trimming took 5 bases from V and 5 from J; bases not matched to a gene: 3. The CDR3 totals 13 residues. Germline lookup yields CDR1 SGHVS and CDR2 FQNEAQ. This clonotype was seen just once. Its target is not known. MiXCR, run by TCRdb on the 5' RACE reads, gives a single entry per CDR3 protein. The repertoire has around 450,000 distinct CDR3 sequences, approximately 20% of them found once; the top ten carry roughly 8.4%. The genes are TRBV7-8 and TRBJ2-1; 7 positions match TRBD1. The TCR originated in an adult woman who had mild COVID-19 (a few samples of this study predate the infection). Cell type and time point are not known. Sequenced sample: PBMCs or a T cell subset sorted from them (not recorded which). CDR3 residues: CASSTDRDNEQFF. As DNA, the CDR3 is TGTGCCAGCAGCACTGACAGGGACAATGAGCAGTTCTTC.